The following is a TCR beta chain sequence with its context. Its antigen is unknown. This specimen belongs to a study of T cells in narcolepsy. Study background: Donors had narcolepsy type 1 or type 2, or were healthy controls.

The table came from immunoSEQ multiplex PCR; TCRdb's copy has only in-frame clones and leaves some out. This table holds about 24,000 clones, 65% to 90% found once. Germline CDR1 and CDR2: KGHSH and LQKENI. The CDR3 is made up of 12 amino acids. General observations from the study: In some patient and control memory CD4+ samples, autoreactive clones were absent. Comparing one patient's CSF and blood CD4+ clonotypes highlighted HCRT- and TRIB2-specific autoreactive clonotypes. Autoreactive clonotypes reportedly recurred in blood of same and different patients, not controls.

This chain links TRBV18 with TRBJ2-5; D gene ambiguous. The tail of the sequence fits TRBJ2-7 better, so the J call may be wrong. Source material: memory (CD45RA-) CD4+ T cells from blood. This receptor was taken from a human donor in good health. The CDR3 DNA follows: TGTGCCAGCTCACCAAGCGCCTACGAGCAGTACTTC. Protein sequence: CASSPSAYEQYF.